This is a list of T cell receptor beta chains from one sample in a study of T cell repertoires in cytomegalovirus infection. TCRdb used MiXCR to reprocess the reads, holding one entry per CDR3 protein. Of under 350,000 distinct CDR3 sequences listed, about a tenth were seen once; the top ten hold approximately 2.3%. Material: PBMCs. These receptors were collected from a human donor in good health (CMV status not recorded). Some clones in this sample may be carry-over from other donors' samples. The CDR3 runs from the conserved cysteine through the conserved F or W. The D gene is left open where the match is weak. Rows may omit the clone size; those that give it use once, few, many or a size class.

v_call	clone_size	d_call	j_call	cdr3_nt	cdr3_aa
TRBV6-5	few	.	TRBJ2-3	TGTGCCAGCAGTTACTCGCCGGCCACCTCTAGCACAGATACGCAGTATTTT	CASSYSPATSSTDTQYF
TRBV18	.	.	TRBJ1-5	TGTGCCAGCTCCCAGTCAAAGGGGCGGCAGCCCCAGCATTTT	CASSQSKGRQPQHF
TRBV11-2	.	.	TRBJ2-1	TGTGCCAGCAGCTTTAGACCTTCCGGGACACCCTCCTACAATGAGCAGTTCTTC	CASSFRPSGTPSYNEQFF
TRBV7-2	.	.	TRBJ1-2	TGTGCCAGCAGCCCCGGGCCAGGGGAGTACGGCTACACCTTC	CASSPGPGEYGYTF
TRBV20-1	few	.	TRBJ1-5	TGCAGTGCTAGGGGCAAAAGGGAAGGGGAGCCCCAGCATTTT	CSARGKREGEPQHF
TRBV14	many	.	TRBJ1-2	TGTGCCAGCAGCCCCTCCTTGACGGGCTATGGCTACACCTTC	CASSPSLTGYGYTF
TRBV5-5	many	.	TRBJ2-5	TGTGCCAGCAGCTTGACAGGGAGTGAGACCCAGTACTTC	CASSLTGSETQYF
TRBV24-1	many	.	TRBJ2-2	TGTGCCACCCAGGTACAAACCGGGGAGCTGTTTTTT	CATQVQTGELFF
TRBV20-1	.	.	TRBJ1-1	TGCAGTGCTATTTTCGTCCCGGCGAACACTGAAGCTTTCTTT	CSAIFVPANTEAFF
TRBV3-1	.	.	TRBJ2-3	TGTGCCAGCAGCCAATCCAGAGCAGATACGCAGTATTTT	CASSQSRADTQYF
TRBV6-6	many	TRBD2	TRBJ2-3	TGTGCCAGCAAACCCCACCTAGCGGGGGTAGCAGATACGCAGTATTTT	CASKPHLAGVADTQYF
TRBV15	.	TRBD1	TRBJ2-7	TGTGCCACCAGCAGAGATCGGGACAGACCCTACGAGCAGTACTTC	CATSRDRDRPYEQYF
TRBV18	.	.	TRBJ2-2	TGTGCCAGCTCAGAGCAGGGGACCGGGGAGCTGTTTTTT	CASSEQGTGELFF
TRBV12-5	.	.	TRBJ1-6	TGTGCTAGTGGTCCGACCGGGGGGCAGGGAAGGTCACCCCTCCACTTT	CASGPTGGQGRSPLHF
TRBV4-2	many	.	TRBJ2-7	TGTGCCAGCAGCCAAGGCGGGACACTTGAATCCTACGAGCAGTACTTC	CASSQGGTLESYEQYF
TRBV7-9	.	.	TRBJ1-3	TGTGCCAGCAGCCCCGGTGGGCGGGTTGGAAACACCATATATTTT	CASSPGGRVGNTIYF
TRBV7-6	many	TRBD1	TRBJ1-1	TGTGCCAGCAGCTCGTTGACAGGGTCGGTAGTCGCTGAAGCTTTCTTT	CASSSLTGSVVAEAFF
TRBV7-2	many	TRBD1	TRBJ1-6	TGTGCCAGCAGCCCCGGGACAGGTTTTACCCCCCTCCACTTT	CASSPGTGFTPLHF
TRBV25-1	.	TRBD1	TRBJ1-6	TGTGCCAGCAGGGGACAGGGAAATTCACCCCTCCACTTT	CASRGQGNSPLHF
TRBV7-9	many	.	TRBJ1-1	TGTGCCAGCAGCTCCGCCGACAAAGGGATGAACACTGAAGCTTTCTTT	CASSSADKGMNTEAFF
TRBV14	many	.	TRBJ1-1	TGTGCCAGCAGCCAAGAATGGGGCCGGAACACTGAAGCTTTCTTT	CASSQEWGRNTEAFF
TRBV20-1	.	TRBD1	TRBJ2-2	TGCAGTGCTAGAGATCTGGGACAGGGGGCGTTTCAGAACACCGGGGAGCTGTTTTTT	CSARDLGQGAFQNTGELFF
TRBV7-8	many	.	TRBJ1-1	TGTGCCAGCAGCACGGGGACCCGGAACACTGAAGCTTTCTTT	CASSTGTRNTEAFF
TRBV5-6	.	.	TRBJ2-3	TGTGCCAGCAGCTTGCCGGGACGGTATACGCTAGATACGCAGTATTTT	CASSLPGRYTLDTQYF
TRBV20-1	many	.	TRBJ1-3	TGCAGTGCTAGTTTGGGGGGGCCAAGCTCTGGAAACACCATATATTTT	CSASLGGPSSGNTIYF
TRBV18	few	TRBD1	TRBJ2-7	TGTGCCAGCTCACCCGGGACAGGGGGCAAGCAGTACTTC	CASSPGTGGKQYF
TRBV7-2	many	.	TRBJ2-6	TGTGCCAGCAGCTTAATAGGGGGTTCTGGGGCCAACGTCCTGACTTTC	CASSLIGGSGANVLTF
TRBV7-6	many	TRBD2	TRBJ2-1	TGTGCCAGCAGCCTCATAGCGGGGGCGCAGGGCAATGAGCAGTTCTTC	CASSLIAGAQGNEQFF
TRBV6-5	many	.	TRBJ1-2	TGTGCCAGCAGTTACTCGAAAAGCGGGGACCCTAACTATGGCTACACCTTC	CASSYSKSGDPNYGYTF
TRBV28	.	TRBD2	TRBJ2-5	TGTGCCAGCAGTCCCCGCCGGGACTACGTGATCCAAGAGACCCAGTACTTC	CASSPRRDYVIQETQYF
TRBV19	.	.	TRBJ1-2	TGTGCCAGTAGTATTGGCCCAGATTTCCCGTATGGCTACACCTTC	CASSIGPDFPYGYTF
TRBV9	many	.	TRBJ2-5	TGTGCCAGCAGCGTAGGGCTGGAAGAGACCCAGTACTTC	CASSVGLEETQYF
TRBV4-1	.	.	TRBJ2-3	TGCGCCAGCAGCCAGAATGTGGGACTCTTGGGAGCAGATACGCAGTATTTT	CASSQNVGLLGADTQYF
TRBV2	many	TRBD1	TRBJ1-4	TGTGCCATCCACTCCGGGACAGGGATTGAAAAACTGTTTTTT	CAIHSGTGIEKLFF
TRBV20-1	.	.	TRBJ2-5	TGCAGTGCTAGAGGCTCTCCGGGGGCCGGGGAGACCCAGTACTTC	CSARGSPGAGETQYF
TRBV20-1	many	TRBD1	TRBJ1-5	TGCAGTGCTAGAGATCGGACAGGTGAAATTGGAAGCAATCAGCCCCAGCATTTT	CSARDRTGEIGSNQPQHF
TRBV28	many	.	TRBJ1-3	TGTGCCAGCAGCTCGGAGACACAGGGAAACACCATATATTTT	CASSSETQGNTIYF
TRBV12-3/TRBV12-4	many	.	TRBJ1-5	TGTGCCAGCAGTTTTAGCCGGCGAAATCAGCCCCAGCATTTT	CASSFSRRNQPQHF
TRBV6-2/TRBV6-3	many	TRBD1	TRBJ2-7	TGTGCCAGCAGTGGACAGGCCGTAGAGCAGTACTTC	CASSGQAVEQYF
TRBV12-3/TRBV12-4	.	.	TRBJ2-5	TGTGCCAGCACCCCTCCAGCAGGCCAAGAGACCCAGTACTTC	CASTPPAGQETQYF
TRBV5-1	.	TRBD1	TRBJ1-6	TGCGCCAGCAGCCTCAAGACAGGGCCGGATTCACCCCTCCACTTT	CASSLKTGPDSPLHF
TRBV7-8	many	.	TRBJ2-7	TGTGCCAGCAGCCACCGGATGGAACAGGCCTACGAGCAGTACTTC	CASSHRMEQAYEQYF
TRBV6-5	many	.	TRBJ2-2	TGTGCCAGCAGTTACGGGGGTAATCCCGGGGAGCTGTTTTTT	CASSYGGNPGELFF
TRBV2	.	.	TRBJ2-2	TGTGCCAGCAGGGAATTTGAGACCACCGGGGAGCTGTTTTTT	CASREFETTGELFF
TRBV7-9	many	.	TRBJ2-7	TGTGCCAGCAGCCTCCCGGGACTCGCATACGAGCAGTACTTC	CASSLPGLAYEQYF
TRBV2	few	.	TRBJ1-2	TGTGCCAGCAGACACCGGGACGCCCGAAATGGCTACACCTTC	CASRHRDARNGYTF
TRBV4-2	many	.	TRBJ1-1	TGTGCCAGCAGCCGAGGGATTTCGGTGAACACTGAAGCTTTCTTT	CASSRGISVNTEAFF
TRBV19	few	.	TRBJ1-2	TGTGCCAGTAGTAACCAGCTTCGGGGCTACACCTTC	CASSNQLRGYTF
TRBV28	many	.	TRBJ1-6	TGTGCCAGCAGCTCTTCATCTGTCTATTCACCCCTCCACTTT	CASSSSSVYSPLHF
TRBV9	many	TRBD1	TRBJ1-2	TGTGCCAGCAGCCCCACGACAGGGGGGTATGGTGGCTACACCTTC	CASSPTTGGYGGYTF
TRBV20-1	few	TRBD1	TRBJ2-3	TGCAGTGCTAGAGACGGACGGACAGGGCGCCTTCAAGTGCAGTATTTT	CSARDGRTGRLQVQYF